The source of this T cell receptor (beta chain) is a study of T cell responses to AZD1222 COVID-19 vaccine. Study background: Samples with a second dose at about 4 or about 12 weeks were pooled together.

This clone was seen once. Its specificity is unknown. Broader study findings: White British people made up most donors, females outnumbered males, and clonal diversity was possibly underestimated. Among AZD1222 vaccinees, only 5 to 7 were seropositive at baseline.

This CDR3 has 17 amino acids. The germline V gene encodes CDR1 LNHDA and CDR2 SQIVND (reference sequence). Losses at the gene ends were 4 bases for V and 5 bases for J; bases not matched to a gene: 17. Only in-frame clones appear in the TCRdb table, and some are missing; sequencing was by immunoSEQ multiplex PCR. This table has 120,000 to 150,000 clones, more than 85% appearing once. The source is an adult in good health. The V and J genes are TRBV19 and TRBJ2-7; 7 bases fit TRBD1. The material was peripheral blood, obtained on day 0 of AZD1222 vaccination. The CDR3 region has the DNA TGTGCCAGTAGTACCCCCGGTCGGGGAAGAGGGGGCAACGAGCAGTACTTC. Its protein is CASSTPGRGRGGNEQYF.